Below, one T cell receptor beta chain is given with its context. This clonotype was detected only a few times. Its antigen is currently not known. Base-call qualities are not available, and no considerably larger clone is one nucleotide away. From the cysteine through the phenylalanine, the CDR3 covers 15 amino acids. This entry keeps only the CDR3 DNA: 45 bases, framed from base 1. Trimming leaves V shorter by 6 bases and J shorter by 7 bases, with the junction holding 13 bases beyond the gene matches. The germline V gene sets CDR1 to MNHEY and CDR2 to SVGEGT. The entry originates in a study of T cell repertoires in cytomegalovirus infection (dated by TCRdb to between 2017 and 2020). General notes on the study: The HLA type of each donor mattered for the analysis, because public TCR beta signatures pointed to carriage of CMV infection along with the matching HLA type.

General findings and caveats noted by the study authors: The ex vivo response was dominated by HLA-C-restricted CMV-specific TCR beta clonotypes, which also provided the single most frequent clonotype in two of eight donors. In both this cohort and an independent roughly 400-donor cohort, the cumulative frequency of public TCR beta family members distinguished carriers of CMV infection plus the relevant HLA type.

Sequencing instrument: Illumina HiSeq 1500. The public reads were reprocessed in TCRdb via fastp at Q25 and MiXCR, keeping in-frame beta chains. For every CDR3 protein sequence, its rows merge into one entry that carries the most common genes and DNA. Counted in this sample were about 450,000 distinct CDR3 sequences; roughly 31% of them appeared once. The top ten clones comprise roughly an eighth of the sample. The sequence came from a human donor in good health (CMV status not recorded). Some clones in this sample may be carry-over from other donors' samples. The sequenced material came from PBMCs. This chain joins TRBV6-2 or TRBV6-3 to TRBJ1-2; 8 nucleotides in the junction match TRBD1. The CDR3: CASRQTGTGPGGYTF. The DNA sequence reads TGTGCCAGCAGGCAGACGGGGACAGGCCCTGGTGGCTACACCTTC.